This T cell receptor beta chain was recovered during a study of T cells after yellow fever vaccination. Study background: Researchers used SMART-Seq v4 Ultra Low Input to prepare fractions that had low cell numbers.

A single record per CDR3 protein comes from TCRdb applying MiXCR to the 5' RACE reads. The data show approximately 260,000 distinct CDR3 sequences, around 13% seen once. About this clonotype itself: Its antigen is not identified.

General study points: The study re-detected most primary-vaccination clones after the booster (96% CD4, around 89% CD8). Relatively few clonotypes were ones that appeared in both CD4 and CD8 compartments.

V lost 5 bases, J lost 1 base, and 11 bases lay in between. In germline, CDR1 is KGHSH, CDR2 LQKENI. The CDR3 covers 14 residues. The chain combines TRBV18 with TRBJ1-1; the D is unclear. Specimen: CD4+ T cells sorted from PBMCs, collected 45 days after the yellow fever booster vaccination. This sequence was found in a man aged 25-40 years who received the YFV17D yellow fever vaccine. Here the CDR3 DNA reads TGTGCCAGCTCATCTATCTCGGGGAACACTGAAGCTTTCTTT. It encodes CASSSISGNTEAFF.